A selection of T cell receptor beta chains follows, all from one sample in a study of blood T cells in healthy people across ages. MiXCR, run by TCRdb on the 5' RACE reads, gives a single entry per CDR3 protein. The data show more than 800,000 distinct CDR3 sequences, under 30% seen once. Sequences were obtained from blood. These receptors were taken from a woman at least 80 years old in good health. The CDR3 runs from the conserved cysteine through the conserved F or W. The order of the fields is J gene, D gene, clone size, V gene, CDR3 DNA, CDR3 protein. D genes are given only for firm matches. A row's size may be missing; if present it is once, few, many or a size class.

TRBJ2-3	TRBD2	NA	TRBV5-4	TGTGCCAGCAGCTTGCGGAGGACTAGCGGGGGATGGAGTGGCGCAGATACGCAGTATTTT	CASSLRRTSGGWSGADTQYF
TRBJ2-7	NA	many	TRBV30	TGTGCCTGGAGTGGAAAGACAGGTACCTACGAGCAGTACTTC	CAWSGKTGTYEQYF
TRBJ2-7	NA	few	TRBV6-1	TGTGCCAGCAGACTTATTTCCGACGAGCAGTACTTC	CASRLISDEQYF
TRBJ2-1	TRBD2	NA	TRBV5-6	TGTGCCAGCAGCACACGGGGGGAGACAATAAGTGAGCAGTTCTTC	CASSTRGETISEQFF
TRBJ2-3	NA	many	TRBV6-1	TGTGCCAGCGTCCTAAGGGGTAGCACAGATACGCAGTATTTT	CASVLRGSTDTQYF
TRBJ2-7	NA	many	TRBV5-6	TGTGCCAGCAGCCTAACGACTCCCACCTACGAGCAGTACTTC	CASSLTTPTYEQYF
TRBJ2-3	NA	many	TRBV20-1	TGCAGTGCCATTGCCCCCGGGACACCGAGCACAGATACGCAGTATTTT	CSAIAPGTPSTDTQYF
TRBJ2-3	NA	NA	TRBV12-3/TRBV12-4	TGTGCCAGCAGCCCAGACGGGCTGAGCACAGATGCGCAGTATTTT	CASSPDGLSTDAQYF
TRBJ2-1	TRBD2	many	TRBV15	TGTGCCACCAGCCGGCCGACAGCGGGGGGGCCGAATGAGCAGTTCTTC	CATSRPTAGGPNEQFF
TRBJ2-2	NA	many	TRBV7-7	TGTGCTAGCAGCTTAATAAGACCCTCCCTCGGCGGGGAGCTGTTTTTT	CASSLIRPSLGGELFF
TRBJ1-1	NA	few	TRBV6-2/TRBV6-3	TGTACCAGCAGAGAAGGGGTTCTGATCACTGAAGCTTTCTTT	CTSREGVLITEAFF
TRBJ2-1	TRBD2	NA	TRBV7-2	TGTACCAGCAGCAGCAGGCGGGAGATTTACAATGAGCAGTTCTTC	CTSSSRREIYNEQFF
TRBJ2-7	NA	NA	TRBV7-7	TGTGCCAGCAGCTTAGAGAGGGACCCTTCCAATGAGCAGTACTTC	CASSLERDPSNEQYF
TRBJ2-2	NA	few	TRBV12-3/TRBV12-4	TGTGCCAGCAGTGGGGCTAGCAACACCGGGGAGCTGTTTTTT	CASSGASNTGELFF
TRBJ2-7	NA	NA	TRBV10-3	TGTGCCATCAGTGAGTACGGTTGGAGGGAGCAGTACTTC	CAISEYGWREQYF
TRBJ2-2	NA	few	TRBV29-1	TGCAGCGTTCTGGGTGGGGCCACCGGGGAGCTGTTTTTT	CSVLGGATGELFF
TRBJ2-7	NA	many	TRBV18	TGTGCCAGCTCACCATTTCCCGAGCAGTACTTC	CASSPFPEQYF
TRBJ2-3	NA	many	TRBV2	TGTGCCAGCATCCGGGCCGGGGTATCAGATACGCAGTATTTT	CASIRAGVSDTQYF
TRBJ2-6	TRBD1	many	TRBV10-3	TGTGCCATCAGTGAGGGACAGGAGCGCTCTGGGGCCAACGTCCTGACTTTC	CAISEGQERSGANVLTF
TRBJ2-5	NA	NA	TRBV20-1	TGCAGTGCTAGCCCCCCCTTGATCTGGAGCGGGGAGACCCAGTACTTC	CSASPPLIWSGETQYF
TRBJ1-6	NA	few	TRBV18	TGTGCCAGCTCCCGTTCGGAAAATAATTCACCCCTCCACTTT	CASSRSENNSPLHF
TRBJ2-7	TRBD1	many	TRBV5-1	TGCGCCAGCAGCCCGGTTGGGACAGGGTTCTCCTACGAGCAGTACTTC	CASSPVGTGFSYEQYF
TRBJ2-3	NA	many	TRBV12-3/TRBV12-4	TGTGCCAGCAGTTTCACGGACCTCAGCACAGATACGCAGTATTTT	CASSFTDLSTDTQYF
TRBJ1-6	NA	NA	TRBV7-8	TGTGCCAGCAGCTTAGTTTTAGCAGGGTCCAATTCACCCCTCCACTTT	CASSLVLAGSNSPLHF
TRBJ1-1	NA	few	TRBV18	TGTGCCTGCTCACCCCCTGGCGGATACACTGAAGCTTTCTTT	CACSPPGGYTEAFF
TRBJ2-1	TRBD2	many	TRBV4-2	TGTGCCAGCAGCCAAGATTTGCTAGCGGGACCCTTCAATGAGCAGTTCTTC	CASSQDLLAGPFNEQFF
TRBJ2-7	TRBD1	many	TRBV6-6	TGTGCCAGCAGGCGGACAGGGGGTGTGAGGTCCTACGAGCAGTACTTC	CASRRTGGVRSYEQYF
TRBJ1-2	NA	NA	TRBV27	TGTGCCAGCAGGGGCCAGGGATTCTACTCTTATGGCTACACCTTC	CASRGQGFYSYGYTF